This TCR beta chain was recorded in a study of blood T cell repertoires in COVID-19 (dated by TCRdb to 2019 to 2021). Some background on the complete study: Collaborator samples came from the United States, Italy and Spain and covered acute and convalescent phases of COVID-19. A freely available public database, intended as a resource for researchers studying the immune response to SARS-CoV-2, is where the repertoires were released. The material from the prospective study consisted of cDNA or gDNA derived from T cells, B-cell-depleted T cells, or PBMCs. Samples were obtained from the ongoing ImmuneRACE study (first 160 participants) and from 1,254 subjects provided by 6 global collaborators. Deeply sampled blood TCRbeta repertoires from subjects exposed to, actively infected with, or recovered from COVID-19 were included in the dataset. Sample metadata almost always included a de-identified subject ID, COVID-19 status, age in years and sex. HLA class I and class II types, where available, came from metadata supplied by the sample provider rather than from assay-based typing. Summary of the overall study and its limitations: Clinical and demographic metadata were provided uncurated, with the amount varying by source and participant.

In the prospective study, participants were roughly 18 to 100 years old, resided in under 30 geographic areas of the United States, and were enrolled through a virtual design. In the prospective study, cohorts were assigned on the basis of participant-reported clinical history obtained from a screening survey and a study questionnaire. Each participant in the prospective study had whole blood, serum and a nasopharyngeal or oropharyngeal swab collected by mobile phlebotomists. Prospective study participants could optionally give additional blood draws and questionnaires over an approximately 2-month period. Prospective study blood samples were shipped either frozen or at room temperature before DNA extraction. This clone was detected only once. Its antigen is not yet known. The sample holds no much larger clone one base away, and base qualities are not on file. The CDR1 and CDR2 encoded by the germline V gene (reference sequence) are MNHEY and SMNVEV. V loses 2 bases at its end and J loses 5 bases; junction bases beyond the gene matches: 8. Spanning cysteine to phenylalanine, the CDR3 consists of 16 amino acids. The read is trimmed to its CDR3 DNA, 48 bases read in frame from base 1.

TCRbeta CDR3 regions were amplified from genomic DNA by means of the immunoSEQ Assay, a bias-controlled multiplex PCR. Per the source publication's procedure: Nucleated cell counts per sample were estimated from amplification of reference gene primers within the assay. Sequence reads were collapsed and filtered to measure the absolute abundance of every unique TCRbeta CDR3 rearrangement. For each sample, productive Simpson clonality was calculated by taking the square root of Simpson's diversity index across productive rearrangements. TCRdb obtained this table from immuneACCESS and retained in-frame rearrangements with V and J assigned. These tables miss some clones; where compared with another copy, unresolved V genes account for less than half of the shortfall, and the remainder is unexplained. The D gene and trimming were derived from the DNA, and the V and J assignments and clone size from that table. The sample includes around 300,000 clones, with 90% observed a single time. The ten biggest clones cover about 4.5% of the sample.

The source is a woman younger than 30 with acute COVID-19. Rearrangement joined TRBV27 to TRBJ2-2; the junction holds 7 bases that match TRBD2. Sequencing used PBMCs or T cells enriched from blood (not recorded which). The nucleotide sequence reads as follows: TGTGCCAGCAGTTTAGATGGCGGGAGTCTGACCGGGGAGCTGTTTTTT. It encodes CASSLDGGSLTGELFF.